A single sample gave rise to the 15 T cell receptor beta chains below, sequenced in a study of low-dose radiotherapy and immunotherapy resistance in tumors. Both TCRalpha and TCRbeta chains were reverse transcribed with V-gene-specific primers. TCR amplification ran approximately 22 PCR cycles using constant-region and V-primer adapter primers. TCRdb recomputed calls from the reads with MiXCR, one row per CDR3 protein. The sample contains around 84,000 distinct CDR3 sequences, around 17% of which appear only once. Stated time point: after trial treatment. Sample treatment: LDRT plus nivolumab, ipilimumab, low-dose cyclophosphamide and aspirin (RACIN trial). The sample in question was PBMCs, obtained after low-dose radiotherapy plus immunotherapy. These receptors were obtained from a male donor with prostate cancer.

This clonotype has at least ten counts. The chain employs TRBV5-1 and TRBJ2-1; possible D gene TRBD2, 6 bases. V lost 2 bases, J lost 4 bases, and 10 bases lay in between. The CDR3 totals 14 residues. From germline, CDR1 is SGHRS and CDR2 YFSETQ. DNA of the CDR3: TGCGCCAGCAGCTTACTAGCTATATACAATGAGCAGTTCTTC. Encoded protein: CASSLLAIYNEQFF. Variable domain in full (rest from reference TRBV5-1 and TRBJ2-1): KAGVTQTPRYLIKTRGQQVTLSCSPISGHRSVSWYQQTPGQGLQFLFEYFSETQRNKGNFPGRFSGRQFSNSRSEMNVSTLELGDSALYLCASSLLAIYNEQFFGPGTRLTVL.

Many counts were recorded for this clonotype. The V gene is TRBV29-1, the J gene TRBJ2-7, with 11 bases that match TRBD2. Germline CDR1 SQVTM, CDR2 ANQGSEA. Trimming took 4 bases from V and 5 from J; bases not matched to a gene: 7. This CDR3 spans 14 amino acids. CDR3: CSVGVAGGTDEQYF. In DNA form, the CDR3 reads TGCAGCGTTGGGGTAGCGGGAGGGACGGACGAGCAGTACTTC.

At least ten counts were recorded for this clonotype. V is TRBV12-3 or TRBV12-4 and J is TRBJ2-7; TRBD1 aligns across 9 bases. The CDR3 is 17 residues long. V gave up 1 base and J gave up 0 bases; unmatched junction bases: 7. CDR3 in DNA: TGTGCCAGCAGTTTAGGGGACAGGGTCCACAGCTCCTACGAGCAGTACTTC. It encodes CASSLGDRVHSSYEQYF.

This clonotype has ten or more counts. CDR3 DNA sequence: TGTGCCAGCAGCTTAAGAGAAGGGCAAAACATTCAGTACTTC. Its protein product is CASSLREGQNIQYF. This rearrangement joins TRBV7-9 to TRBJ2-4; D remains unclear. Germline values: CDR1 SEHNR, CDR2 FQNEAQ (reference sequence). V was trimmed by 2 bases and J by 5 bases, leaving 10 bases between them. This CDR3 has 14 residues.

This clonotype was detected only once. Because the CDR3 is missing its conserved closing phenylalanine or tryptophan, this is likely a read error. This sequence joins TRBV7-2 and TRBJ2-1; 12 bases match TRBD2. The CDR3 has 14 amino acids. J lost 7 bases, V lost 10 bases, and 8 bases had no gene match. Germline CDR1 is SGHTA and CDR2 is FQGNSA. In DNA, the CDR3 is TGTGCCATCAGACTAGCGGGAGTAGCTAATGAGCAGTTCTCC. Translating gives CAIRLAGVANEQFS.

There are many counts of this clonotype. The chain couples TRBV28 to TRBJ2-1; D possibly corresponds to TRBD2 (7 bases). Germline CDR1 MDHEN, CDR2 SYDVKM. This CDR3 contains 16 residues. V was clipped by 7 bases and J by 4 bases, with 20 bases between them. CDR3 amino acids: CASTSGGPGKYNEQFF. CDR3 sequence (DNA): TGTGCCAGCACCTCCGGGGGGCCAGGAAAGTACAATGAGCAGTTCTTC.

There are many counts of this clonotype. The V call is TRBV6-2 or TRBV6-3, the J call TRBJ1-5, with a weak D call TRBD1 (5 bases). V lost 2 bases to trimming and J lost 2 bases, with 10 bases between them. Germline V CDR1 and CDR2: MNHEY, SVGEGT. CDR3 length: 15 residues. The CDR3: CASSYGGAGNQPQHF. The CDR3, as DNA: TGTGCCAGCAGTTACGGGGGTGCGGGCAATCAGCCCCAGCATTTT.

This clonotype was seen ten or more times. The genes are TRBV19 and TRBJ1-5; D is uncertain. Trimming took off 6 bases at V and 1 base at J, with 16 bases between the two ends. This CDR3 is built from 16 residues. Germline assignment: CDR1 LNHDA and CDR2 SQIVND (reference sequence). The CDR3, as DNA: TGTGCCAGTAGCAGATTTTTAGGGCAGAGCAATCAGCCCCAGCATTTT. Translating gives CASSRFLGQSNQPQHF.

V and J are TRBV6-1 and TRBJ2-5, with D tentatively TRBD2 (5 bases). This CDR3 has 11 amino acids. Looked up from germline, CDR1 is MNHNS and CDR2 is SASEGT. Trimming left V 8 bases short and J 4 bases short, with 8 bases between. The CDR3 sequence is CASERAETQYF. In nucleotides, the CDR3 is TGTGCCAGCGAGAGGGCAGAGACCCAGTACTTC.

This clonotype was detected many times. This chain joins TRBV4-3 and TRBJ2-7; 9 bases are shared with TRBD2. This CDR3 region has 15 residues. Unmatched junction bases numbered 3, after V lost 0 bases and J lost 3 bases. Germline CDR1 reads LGHNA; CDR2 reads YSLEER. The CDR3 is CASSQDSTSGYEQYF. The CDR3 DNA reads as TGCGCCAGCAGCCAAGATTCGACTAGCGGCTACGAGCAGTACTTC.

At least ten counts were recorded for this clonotype. The V and J genes are TRBV6-2 or TRBV6-3 and TRBJ2-1; D is possibly TRBD2 (6 bases). The germline CDR1 and CDR2 sequences are MNHEY and SVGEGT. The CDR3 is 15 amino acids. V was shortened by 5 bases and J by 4 bases, with 15 bases between the two germline ends. The CDR3 sequence: CASSERAGIYNEQFF. The DNA for the CDR3 is TGTGCCAGCAGTGAAAGGGCGGGGATATACAATGAGCAGTTCTTC.

Comment on this clonotype: A much larger clone lies one base from this, so it may be a read error. The V call is TRBV20-1, the J call TRBJ2-5, with 7 bases identical to TRBD2. Trimming took 8 bases from V and 6 from J; bases not matched to a gene: 12. Germline CDR1 reads DFQATT; CDR2 reads SNEGSKA (reference sequence). CDR3 length: 13 amino acids. The CDR3 DNA sequence: TGCAGTCCCCCGGTTCTGGGGGGGAAGACCCAGTACTTC. Its protein is CSPPVLGGKTQYF.

The chain recombines TRBV28 with TRBJ2-7; 8 bases match TRBD2. CDR3 length: 16 amino acids. Germline V lookup: CDR1 MDHEN, CDR2 SYDVKM. With V trimmed by 2 bases and J by 5 bases, 11 bases remained unmatched. CDR3 amino acids: CASSLLSGTSPHEQYF. The CDR3 DNA reads TGTGCCAGCAGTTTACTTAGCGGGACCTCTCCCCACGAGCAGTACTTC.

This clonotype was counted ten times or more. This chain uses TRBV6-5 with TRBJ1-1; no firm D call. Looked up from germline, CDR1 is MNHEY and CDR2 is SVGAGI. This CDR3 has 15 amino acids. The germline V and J ends were trimmed by 2 bases and 1 base, with 11 bases remaining between them. The CDR3 region has the DNA TGTGCCAGCAGTTACGGGCGGGGAGGGAACACTGAAGCTTTCTTT. Protein: CASSYGRGGNTEAFF.

This clonotype has ten or more counts. The CDR3 coding sequence is TGTGCCAGCAGTTTACTAGCGGGAGCAGTAAAGACCCAGTACTTC. Protein sequence: CASSLLAGAVKTQYF. V gene TRBV2 combines with J gene TRBJ2-5, with 11 bases lining up with TRBD2. Germline CDR1 and CDR2: SNHLY and FYNNEI. The CDR3 consists of 15 residues. J gave up 6 bases and V 5 bases, and 8 bases lay outside the gene matches.